This note documents a single TCR beta chain sequence. This record belongs to a study of control samples from healthy donors and cancer patients. The CDR3 sequence is 16 residues long. V was clipped by 6 bases and J by 1 base, with 18 bases between them. Looked up from germline, CDR1 is MDHEN and CDR2 is SYDVKM. Assay used: immunoSEQ multiplex PCR; TCRdb lists only in-frame clones, some missing. The data hold some 95,000 clones, with around 88% observed a single time. The TCR sequence derives from a man younger than 40 in good health. Material: blood. This chain uses TRBV28 with TRBJ1-1; D is undetermined. The CDR3 is CASRQALTLTNTEAFF. DNA for the CDR3: TGTGCCAGCAGACAAGCCCTCACCCTAACGAACACTGAAGCTTTCTTT.